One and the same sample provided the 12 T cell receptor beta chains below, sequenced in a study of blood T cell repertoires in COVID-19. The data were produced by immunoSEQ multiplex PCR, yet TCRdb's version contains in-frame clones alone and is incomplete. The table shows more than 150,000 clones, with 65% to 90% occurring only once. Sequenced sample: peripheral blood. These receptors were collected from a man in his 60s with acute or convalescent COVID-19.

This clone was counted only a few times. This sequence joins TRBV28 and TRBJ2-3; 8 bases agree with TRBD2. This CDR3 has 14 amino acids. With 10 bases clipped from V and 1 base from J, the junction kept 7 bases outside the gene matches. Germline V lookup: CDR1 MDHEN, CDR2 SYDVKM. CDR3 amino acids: CATGWREGTDTQYF. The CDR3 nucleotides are TGTGCCACCGGCTGGCGGGAGGGCACAGATACGCAGTATTTT. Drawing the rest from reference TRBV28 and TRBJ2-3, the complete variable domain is DVKVTQSSRYLVKRTGEKVFLECVQDMDHENMFWYRQDPGLGLRLIYFSYDVKMKEKGDIPEGYSVSREKKERFSLILESASTNQTSMYLCATGWREGTDTQYFGPGTRLTVL.

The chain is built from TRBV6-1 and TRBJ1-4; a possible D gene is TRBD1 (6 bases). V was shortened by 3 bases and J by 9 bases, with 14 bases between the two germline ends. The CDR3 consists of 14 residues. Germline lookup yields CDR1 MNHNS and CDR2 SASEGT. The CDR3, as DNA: TGTGCCAGCAGTGATAACAGGGATACGAAAAAACTGTTTTTT. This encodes CASSDNRDTKKLFF.

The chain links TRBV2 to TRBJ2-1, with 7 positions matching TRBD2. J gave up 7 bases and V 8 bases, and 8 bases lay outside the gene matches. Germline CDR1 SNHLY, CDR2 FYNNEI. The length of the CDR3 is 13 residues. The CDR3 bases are TGTGCCAGCGGGAAGCGGGATCCGAATGAGCAGTTCTTC. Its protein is CASGKRDPNEQFF.

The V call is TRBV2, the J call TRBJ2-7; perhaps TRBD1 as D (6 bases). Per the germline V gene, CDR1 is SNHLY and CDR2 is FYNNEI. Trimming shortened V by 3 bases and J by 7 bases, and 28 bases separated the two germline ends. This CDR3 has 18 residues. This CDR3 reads CASSDKRGTLERLLEQYF. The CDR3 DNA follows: TGTGCCAGCAGTGACAAGAGGGGGACCCTGGAACGGTTGTTGGAGCAGTACTTC.

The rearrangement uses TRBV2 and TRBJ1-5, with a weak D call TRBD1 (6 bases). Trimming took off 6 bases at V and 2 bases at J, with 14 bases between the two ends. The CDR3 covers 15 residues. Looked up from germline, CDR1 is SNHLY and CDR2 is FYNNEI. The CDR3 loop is CASSPDRSRNQPQHF. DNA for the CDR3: TGTGCCAGCAGCCCCGACAGGAGCCGCAATCAGCCCCAGCATTTT.

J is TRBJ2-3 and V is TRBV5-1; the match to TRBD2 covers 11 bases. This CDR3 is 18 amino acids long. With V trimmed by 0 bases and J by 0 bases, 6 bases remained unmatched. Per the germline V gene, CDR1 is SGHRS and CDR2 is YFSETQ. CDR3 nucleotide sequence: TGCGCCAGCAGCTTGGACGGGACTAGCGGTCCTAGCACAGATACGCAGTATTTT. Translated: CASSLDGTSGPSTDTQYF.

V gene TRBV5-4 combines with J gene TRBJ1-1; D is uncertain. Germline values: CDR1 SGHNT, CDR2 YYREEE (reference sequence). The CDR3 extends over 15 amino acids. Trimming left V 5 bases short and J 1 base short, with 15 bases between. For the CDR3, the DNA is TGTGCCAGCAGAACCGGGAGGGAGGGGAACACTGAAGCTTTCTTT. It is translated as CASRTGREGNTEAFF.

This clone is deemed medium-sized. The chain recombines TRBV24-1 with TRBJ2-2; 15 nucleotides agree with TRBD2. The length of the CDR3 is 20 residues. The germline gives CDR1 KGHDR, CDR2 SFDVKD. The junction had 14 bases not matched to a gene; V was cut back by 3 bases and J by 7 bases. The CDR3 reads CATSDPDRRPGLAGGGELFF. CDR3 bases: TGTGCCACCAGTGATCCCGACAGGAGGCCGGGACTAGCGGGAGGCGGGGAGCTGTTTTTT.

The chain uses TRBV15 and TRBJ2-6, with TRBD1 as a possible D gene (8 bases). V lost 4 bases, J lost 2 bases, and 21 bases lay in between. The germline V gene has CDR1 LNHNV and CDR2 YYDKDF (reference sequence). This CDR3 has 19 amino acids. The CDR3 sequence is CATSTPGGQGGAGANVLTF. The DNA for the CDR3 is TGTGCCACCAGCACCCCAGGAGGACAGGGAGGGGCTGGGGCCAACGTCCTGACTTTC. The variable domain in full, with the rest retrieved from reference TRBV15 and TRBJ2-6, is DAMVIQNPRYQVTQFGKPVTLSCSQTLNHNVMYWYQQKSSQAPKLLFHYYDKDFNNEADTPDNFQSRRPNTSFCFLDIRSPGLGDTAMYLCATSTPGGQGGAGANVLTFGAGSRLTVL.

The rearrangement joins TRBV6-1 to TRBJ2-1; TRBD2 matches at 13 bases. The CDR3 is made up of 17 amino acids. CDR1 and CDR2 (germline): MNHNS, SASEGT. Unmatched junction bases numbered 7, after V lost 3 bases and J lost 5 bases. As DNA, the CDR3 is TGTGCCAGCAGTGACCGCCTAGGGACTAGCGGGGACAATGAGCAGTTCTTC. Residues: CASSDRLGTSGDNEQFF.

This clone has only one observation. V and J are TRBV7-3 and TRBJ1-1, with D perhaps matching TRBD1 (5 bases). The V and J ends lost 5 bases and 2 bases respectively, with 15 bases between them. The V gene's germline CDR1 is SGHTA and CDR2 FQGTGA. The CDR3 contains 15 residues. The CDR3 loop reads CASSHRGGINTEAFF. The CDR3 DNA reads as TGTGCCAGCAGCCACCGGGGGGGAATAAACACTGAAGCTTTCTTT. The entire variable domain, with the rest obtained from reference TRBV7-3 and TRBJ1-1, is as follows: GAGVSQTPSNKVTEKGKYVELRCDPISGHTALYWYRQSLGQGPEFLIYFQGTGAADDSGLPNDRFFAVRPEGSVSTLKIQRTERGDSAVYLCASSHRGGINTEAFFGQGTRLTVV.

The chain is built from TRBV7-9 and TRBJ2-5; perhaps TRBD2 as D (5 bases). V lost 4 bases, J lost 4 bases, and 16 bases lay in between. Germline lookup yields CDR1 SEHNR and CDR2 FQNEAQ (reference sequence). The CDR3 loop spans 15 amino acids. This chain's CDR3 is CASSYTLGEVETQYF. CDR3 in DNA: TGTGCCAGCAGCTACACACTGGGAGAGGTAGAGACCCAGTACTTC.